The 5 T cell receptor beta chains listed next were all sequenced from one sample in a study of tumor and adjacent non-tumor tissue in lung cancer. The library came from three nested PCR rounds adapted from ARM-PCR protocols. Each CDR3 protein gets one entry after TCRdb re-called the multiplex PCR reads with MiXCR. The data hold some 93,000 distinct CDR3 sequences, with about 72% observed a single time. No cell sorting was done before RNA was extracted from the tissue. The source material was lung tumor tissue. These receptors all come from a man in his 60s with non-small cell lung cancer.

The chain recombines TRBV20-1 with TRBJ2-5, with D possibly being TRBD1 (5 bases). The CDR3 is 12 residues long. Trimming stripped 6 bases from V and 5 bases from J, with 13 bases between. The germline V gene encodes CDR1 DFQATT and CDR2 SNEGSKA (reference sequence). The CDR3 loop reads CSAAGAGETQYF. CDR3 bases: TGCAGTGCCGCTGGGGCCGGCGAGACCCAGTACTTC.

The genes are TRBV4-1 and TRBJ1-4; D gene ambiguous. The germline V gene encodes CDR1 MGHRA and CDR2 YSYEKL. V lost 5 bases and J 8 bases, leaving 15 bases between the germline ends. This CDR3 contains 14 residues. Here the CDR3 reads CASSEVWVEEKLFF. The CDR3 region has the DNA TGCGCCAGCAGCGAAGTATGGGTAGAGGAAAAACTGTTTTTT.

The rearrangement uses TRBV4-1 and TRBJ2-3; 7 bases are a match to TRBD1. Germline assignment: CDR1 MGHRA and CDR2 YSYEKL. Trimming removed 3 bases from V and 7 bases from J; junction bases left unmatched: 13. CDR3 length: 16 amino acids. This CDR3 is CASSQDPGQRTYTQYF. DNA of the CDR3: TGCGCCAGCAGCCAGGATCCGGGACAGAGGACATATACGCAGTATTTT.

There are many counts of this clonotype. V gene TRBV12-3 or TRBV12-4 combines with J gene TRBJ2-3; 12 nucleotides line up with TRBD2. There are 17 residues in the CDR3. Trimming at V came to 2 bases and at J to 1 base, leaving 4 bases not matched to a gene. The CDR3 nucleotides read TGTGCCAGCAGTTTAAAACTAGCGGGGGGTGGCACAGATACGCAGTATTTT. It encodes CASSLKLAGGGTDTQYF.

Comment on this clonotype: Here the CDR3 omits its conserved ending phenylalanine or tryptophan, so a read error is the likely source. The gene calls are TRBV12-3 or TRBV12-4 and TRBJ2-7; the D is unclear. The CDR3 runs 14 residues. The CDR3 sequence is CASSLGVGSYDQYL. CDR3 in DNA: TGTGCCAGCAGTTTAGGTGTAGGAAGCTACGATCAGTACCTC.